Listed here are 16 T cell receptor beta chains from one sample, sequenced in a study of T cells in Graves' hyperthyroidism and ophthalmopathy. TCR beta CDR3 sequences were amplified from RNA transcripts. The TCR CDR3 first-round RT-PCR relied on the HTBI primer set. Each CDR3 protein is one row after TCRdb ran MiXCR on the multiplex PCR reads. The sample includes more than 250,000 distinct CDR3 sequences, roughly 15% of them seen just once. Specimen: blood. Every receptor here comes from a woman aged 45-65 years with Graves' hyperthyroidism that later progressed to Graves' ophthalmopathy.

This clonotype was counted at least ten times. The gene calls are TRBV12-3 or TRBV12-4 and TRBJ2-7, with D uncertain. Trimming shortened V by 6 bases and J by 1 base, and 10 bases separated the two germline ends. This CDR3 is built from 13 residues. The CDR3 region is CASSPTWSYEQYF. DNA of the CDR3: TGTGCCAGCAGCCCTACATGGTCCTACGAGCAGTACTTC.

Ten or more counts support this clonotype. The chain combines TRBV2 with TRBJ2-1, with D possibly being TRBD2 (6 bases). V was cut by 2 bases and J by 3 bases, with 14 bases left in between. Germline assignment: CDR1 SNHLY and CDR2 FYNNEI. The CDR3 length is 16 residues. DNA of the CDR3: TGTGCCAGCAGTGAACTGGGGGGTTATCGCTACAATGAGCAGTTCTTC. Protein product: CASSELGGYRYNEQFF. Full variable domain (missing parts from reference TRBV2 and TRBJ2-1): EPEVTQTPSHQVTQMGQEVILRCVPISNHLYFYWYRQILGQKVEFLVSFYNNEISEKSEIFDDQFSVERPDGSNFTLKIRSTKLEDSAMYFCASSELGGYRYNEQFFGPGTRLTVL.

At least ten counts were recorded for this clonotype. The CDR3 DNA is TGTGCCAGTAGGCCGAGGGGGCGTCAGCCCCAGCATTTT. It specifies CASRPRGRQPQHF. This chain connects TRBV19 to TRBJ1-5; TRBD1 matches 7 bases. The CDR3 length is 13 residues. Germline V gives CDR1 LNHDA, CDR2 SQIVND (reference sequence). J was trimmed by 6 bases and V by 6 bases; bases with no gene match: 5.

The V gene is TRBV6-1, the J gene TRBJ1-1; the D gene is possibly TRBD1 (5 bases). Germline CDR1 is MNHNS and CDR2 is SASEGT. V lost 5 bases and J 14 bases, leaving 15 bases between the germline ends. The CDR3 sequence is 11 residues long. CDR3 coding DNA: TGTGCCAGCAGTCAATCCTCGGGGGTGTTCTTT. Translating gives CASSQSSGVFF.

This clonotype was counted ten times or more. The rearrangement uses TRBV6-1 and TRBJ2-7; D gene unclear. The V end was cut by 4 bases, the J end by 2 bases, with 6 bases between. The germline CDR1 and CDR2 sequences are MNHNS and SASEGT. This CDR3 spans 12 amino acids. CDR3 in amino acids: CASSGEAYEQYF. As DNA, the CDR3 is TGTGCCAGCAGTGGCGAAGCCTACGAGCAGTACTTC.

The CDR3 DNA follows: TGCAGTGCTAGAGAAGGGGCTAGCGGGAGCGACGAGCAGTACTTC. Protein sequence: CSAREGASGSDEQYF. The genes are TRBV20-1 and TRBJ2-7, with TRBD2 identical over 10 bases. The CDR3 has 15 residues. Germline assignment: CDR1 DFQATT and CDR2 SNEGSKA (reference sequence). Trimming cost V 0 bases and J 5 bases; bases outside gene matches: 7.

The chain is built from TRBV6-5 and TRBJ1-6, with D hard to call. Trimming pared 0 bases from V and 7 bases from J, leaving 10 bases between. The CDR3 has 15 residues. CDR1 MNHEY and CDR2 SVGAGI come from the germline V gene. The CDR3 region has the DNA TGTGCCAGCAGTTACTCGCATAAAGGGAATTCACCCCTCCACTTT. It codes for CASSYSHKGNSPLHF.

Many counts were recorded for this clonotype. V is TRBV28 and J is TRBJ2-1, with 9 positions matching TRBD2. CDR1 is MDHEN, CDR2 SYDVKM, per germline. CDR3 length: 16 amino acids. J lost 8 bases, V lost 3 bases, and 11 bases had no gene match. The CDR3 DNA sequence: TGTGCCAGCAGTTTCCAGGGGAGACTAGCGGCCGATGAGCAGTTCTTC. Protein product: CASSFQGRLAADEQFF.

Ten or more counts support this clonotype. The CDR3 loop is CSVVRGTGVVETQYF. In DNA, the CDR3 is TGCAGCGTTGTCCGGGGGACGGGGGTTGTGGAGACCCAGTACTTC. The chain joins TRBV29-1 to TRBJ2-5; a weak D match, TRBD2 (6 bases). Germline-derived CDR1 and CDR2 are SQVTM and ANQGSEA. There are 15 residues in the CDR3. The ends were cut back, 4 bases at V and 5 bases at J, with 20 bases in the middle.

The CDR3 nucleotides read TGTGCCAGCACGACAGGGGATGAAAAACTGTTTTTT. Translated, it gives CASTTGDEKLFF. This chain connects TRBV28 to TRBJ1-4; 8 bases agree with TRBD1. Trimming removed 7 bases from V and 6 bases from J; junction bases left unmatched: 1. The CDR3 consists of 12 residues. Germline V gene sequence: CDR1 MDHEN, CDR2 SYDVKM.

Many counts were recorded for this clonotype. This sequence joins TRBV7-9 and TRBJ1-5; D remains unclear. The CDR3 extends over 12 amino acids. Germline V gene lookup returns CDR1 SEHNR and CDR2 FQNEAQ (reference sequence). V was cut by 5 bases and J by 9 bases, with 11 bases left in between. CDR3 amino acids: CASSPDRAPQHF. CDR3 coding DNA: TGTGCCAGCAGCCCGGACCGTGCGCCCCAGCATTTT.

There are many counts of this clonotype. The V call is TRBV5-1, the J call TRBJ2-5, with D possibly being TRBD1 (7 bases). This CDR3 is 14 amino acids long. V lost 4 bases, J lost 4 bases, and 14 bases lay in between. Germline V CDR1 and CDR2: SGHRS, YFSETQ. This CDR3 is CASSAAGQIETQYF. In DNA form, the CDR3 reads TGCGCCAGCAGCGCCGCGGGACAGATAGAGACCCAGTACTTC.

As to this clonotype: A single base separates this from a much larger clone, so it may be a read error. The chain recombines TRBV20-1 with TRBJ2-5; 11 bases map to TRBD2. In germline, CDR1 is DFQATT, CDR2 SNEGSKA (reference sequence). V shed 0 bases, J shed 7 bases, and the junction held 4 bases outside the gene matches. The CDR3 extends over 14 amino acids. The CDR3 here is CSARELAGAGTQYF. The CDR3 DNA follows: TGCAGTGCTAGAGAACTAGCGGGAGCAGGGACCCAGTACTTC.

The CDR3 spells CASSPLSGTGNEKLFF. The CDR3 DNA sequence: TGTGCCAGCAGCCCACTATCCGGGACAGGGAATGAAAAACTGTTTTTT. The chain has TRBV7-2 and TRBJ1-4; TRBD1 aligns across 9 bases. In germline, CDR1 is SGHTA, CDR2 FQGNSA. V was pared by 5 bases and J by 5 bases, with 9 bases of the junction left unmatched. There are 16 residues in the CDR3. Full variable domain (outside the CDR3, taken from reference TRBV7-2 and TRBJ1-4): GAGVSQSPSNKVTEKGKDVELRCDPISGHTALYWYRQSLGQGLEFLIYFQGNSAPDKSGLPSDRFSAERTGGSVSTLTIQRTQQEDSAVYLCASSPLSGTGNEKLFFGSGTQLSVL.

This clonotype was counted at least ten times. The chain carries TRBV28 and TRBJ2-7; D might be TRBD1 (5 bases). CDR3 length: 13 amino acids. Trimming stripped 4 bases from V and 0 bases from J, with 7 bases between. CDR1 and CDR2 from the germline V gene are MDHEN and SYDVKM. The CDR3 DNA is TGTGCCAGCAGTTACAGGAGCTCCTACGAGCAGTACTTC. Residues: CASSYRSSYEQYF.

This clonotype appeared a few times. The chain links TRBV18 to TRBJ2-2; D may be TRBD1 (5 bases). Germline assignment: CDR1 KGHSH and CDR2 LQKENI. The CDR3 length is 17 residues. Trimming left V 6 bases short and J 0 bases short, with 17 bases between. CDR3 DNA sequence: TGTGCCAGCTCTATACACCAGGGTCGGGCGAACACCGGGGAGCTGTTTTTT. This codes for CASSIHQGRANTGELFF. Drawing the rest from reference TRBV18 and TRBJ2-2, the complete variable domain is NAGVMQNPRHLVRRRGQEARLRCSPMKGHSHVYWYRQLPEEGLKFMVYLQKENIIDESGMPKERFSAEFPKEGPSILRIQQVVRGDSAAYFCASSIHQGRANTGELFFGEGSRLTVL.